The 31 T cell receptor beta chains reported below all come from one sample, sequenced in a study of blood T cell repertoires in COVID-19 (dated by TCRdb to the early 2020s). The library was built by means of the immunoSEQ multiplex PCR assay. This immuneACCESS table, as held by TCRdb, lists in-frame sequences with V and J called but not all clones. Of the missing ones, under half trace to an unresolved V gene in checked studies; the others have no known cause. The sample yields hundreds of thousands of clones; roughly 85% were counted once. The ten largest clones add up to over 1.1% of the sample. The sequenced material came from peripheral blood. Receptors originate from a woman under 40 with active or convalescent COVID-19.

The genes are TRBV5-4 and TRBJ1-1; TRBD1 is a possible D gene (5 bases). Trimming took off 4 bases at V and 4 bases at J, with 23 bases between the two ends. CDR3 size: 17 residues. The germline gives CDR1 SGHNT, CDR2 YYREEE (reference sequence). CDR3 protein: CASSPAGGGATTTEAFF. The DNA of the CDR3 is TGTGCCAGCAGCCCGGCGGGAGGCGGGGCAACCACCACTGAAGCTTTCTTT. Drawing the rest from reference TRBV5-4 and TRBJ1-1, the complete variable domain is ETGVTQSPTHLIKTRGQQVTLRCSSQSGHNTVSWYQQALGQGPQFIFQYYREEENGRGNFPPRFSGLQFPNYSSELNVNALELDDSALYLCASSPAGGGATTTEAFFGQGTRLTVV.

This chain joins TRBV13 and TRBJ2-7; perhaps TRBD1 as D (5 bases). The germline V gene has CDR1 PRHDT and CDR2 FYEKMQ (reference sequence). This CDR3 is built from 15 residues. Trimming pared 4 bases from V and 2 bases from J, leaving 15 bases between. The CDR3 loop reads CASSSLTRVPYEQYF. CDR3 coding DNA: TGTGCCAGCAGCTCACTCACCAGGGTACCCTACGAGCAGTACTTC.

The J gene is TRBJ1-4, the V gene TRBV6-5, with 7 positions matching TRBD1. The CDR3 is 15 residues long. Germline V gene lookup returns CDR1 MNHEY and CDR2 SVGAGI. V dropped 6 bases and J dropped 7; count of bases not matched to a gene: 11. The CDR3 DNA is TGTGCCAGCAGAAGATTGGACAGGCCGGGTGAAAAACTGTTTTTT. Translation gives CASRRLDRPGEKLFF.

As DNA, the CDR3 is TGTGCCAGCTCACCACCGCCGGGACAGGGTCTGAGAAACACCATATATTTT. Its translation: CASSPPPGQGLRNTIYF. The rearrangement links TRBV18 to TRBJ1-3; 9 nucleotides agree with TRBD1. The CDR3 covers 17 residues. The J segment lost 5 bases and the V segment lost 0 bases, leaving 8 bases of the junction unmatched. Looked up from germline, CDR1 is KGHSH and CDR2 is LQKENI. The variable domain in full, with the rest retrieved from reference TRBV18 and TRBJ1-3, is NAGVMQNPRHLVRRRGQEARLRCSPMKGHSHVYWYRQLPEEGLKFMVYLQKENIIDESGMPKERFSAEFPKEGPSILRIQQVVRGDSAAYFCASSPPPGQGLRNTIYFGEGSWLTVV.

The chain employs TRBV3-1 (or the pseudogene TRBV3-2) and TRBJ1-5; TRBD1 might be the D (6 bases). The CDR3 extends over 15 amino acids. Germline-derived CDR1 and CDR2 are LGHDT and YNNKEL (reference sequence). The V and J ends lost 0 bases and 6 bases respectively, with 12 bases between them. CDR3 in amino acids: CASSQDTGLFQPQHF. CDR3 nucleotide sequence: TGTGCCAGCAGCCAAGACACAGGGCTATTTCAGCCCCAGCATTTT.

This clone was observed a handful of times. The V gene is TRBV11-3, the J gene TRBJ1-1; no definite D call. CDR1 is SGHNT and CDR2 is YENEEA in the germline V gene. The CDR3 contains 13 residues. Trimming took 2 bases from V and 2 from J, leaving 6 bases between them. The CDR3 DNA is TGTGCCAGCAGCTTATCCCCAAACACTGAAGCTTTCTTT. It encodes CASSLSPNTEAFF.

This clone came up a few times. The V gene is TRBV4-1, the J gene TRBJ1-5; 7 bases are shared with TRBD1. Germline CDR1 is MGHRA and CDR2 is YSYEKL. Losses at the gene ends were 7 bases for V and 2 bases for J; bases not matched to a gene: 5. This CDR3 region has 14 residues. The CDR3 is CASNPTGGNQPQHF. CDR3 DNA sequence: TGCGCCAGCAACCCCACAGGGGGCAATCAGCCCCAGCATTTT.

This clone appeared once. This sequence joins TRBV27 and TRBJ1-2; no reliable D call. The CDR3 covers 17 residues. V was cut by 0 bases and J by 4 bases, with 18 bases left in between. Germline V gene sequence: CDR1 MNHEY, CDR2 SMNVEV (reference sequence). The CDR3, as DNA: TGTGCCAGCAGTTTATCGAATCCCGTCCGGGGTGTCTATGGCTACACCTTC. It specifies CASSLSNPVRGVYGYTF.

This clone was seen only a few times. The chain joins TRBV18 to TRBJ1-3, with 7 nucleotides matching TRBD1. Germline V lookup: CDR1 KGHSH, CDR2 LQKENI. Trimming removed 3 bases from V and 0 bases from J; junction bases left unmatched: 2. This CDR3 has 15 residues. The chain's CDR3 is CASSPTGYSGNTIYF. CDR3 nucleotide sequence: TGTGCCAGCTCACCGACAGGGTACTCTGGAAACACCATATATTTT.

The V call is TRBV6-5, the J call TRBJ2-7; D is uncertain. V was pared by 7 bases and J by 2 bases, with 15 bases between. The germline CDR1 and CDR2 sequences are MNHEY and SVGAGI. This CDR3 is 14 amino acids long. The DNA for the CDR3 is TGTGCCAGCAAGCACGAGACTCGGACCTACGAGCAGTACTTC. This translates into CASKHETRTYEQYF.

The chain couples TRBV6-5 to TRBJ2-7, with 8 bases identical to TRBD1. J gave up 1 base and V 7 bases, and 9 bases lay outside the gene matches. The germline V gene encodes CDR1 MNHEY and CDR2 SVGAGI. The CDR3 has 15 residues. CDR3 loop: CASKPGQGKSYEQYF. CDR3 DNA sequence: TGTGCCAGCAAACCCGGACAGGGTAAATCCTACGAGCAGTACTTC.

The J gene is TRBJ1-1, the V gene TRBV11-2; possibly TRBD1 for D (5 bases). V lost 8 bases to trimming and J lost 5 bases, with 18 bases between them. CDR3 size: 14 residues. From germline, CDR1 is SGHAT and CDR2 FQNNGV. The CDR3: CASSYPGGMTEAFF. Written as DNA, the CDR3 is TGTGCCAGCTCCTATCCGGGGGGAATGACTGAAGCTTTCTTT.

The gene calls are TRBV5-1 and TRBJ1-1, with D perhaps TRBD1 (6 bases). Germline assignment: CDR1 SGHRS and CDR2 YFSETQ. There are 15 residues in the CDR3. Trimming cost V 5 bases and J 3 bases, with 17 bases left between them. The CDR3 is CASRYKGGEDTEAFF. In DNA, the CDR3 is TGCGCCAGCAGATATAAAGGGGGGGAGGACACTGAAGCTTTCTTT.

The CDR3 nucleotides are TGTGCCAGCAGTTCATACGGGACAGCGAACACTGAAGCTTTCTTT. This gives the protein CASSSYGTANTEAFF. V and J are TRBV6-5 and TRBJ1-1; TRBD1 matches at 7 bases. Germline loops: CDR1 MNHEY, CDR2 SVGAGI. The CDR3 contains 15 residues. J gave up 1 base and V 4 bases, and 6 bases lay outside the gene matches.

This chain uses TRBV2 with TRBJ2-5, with TRBD1 matching 10 bases. The CDR3 is 20 residues long. Trimming removed 3 bases from V and 3 bases from J; junction bases left unmatched: 19. Germline V gives CDR1 SNHLY, CDR2 FYNNEI. CDR3 bases: TGTGCCAGCAGTGACCCCGGGACAGGGGATGGGGAGAGTATGAAAGAGACCCAGTACTTC. Residues: CASSDPGTGDGESMKETQYF. The full variable domain, its missing parts supplied by reference TRBV2 and TRBJ2-5, is EPEVTQTPSHQVTQMGQEVILRCVPISNHLYFYWYRQILGQKVEFLVSFYNNEISEKSEIFDDQFSVERPDGSNFTLKIRSTKLEDSAMYFCASSDPGTGDGESMKETQYFGPGTRLLVL.

The J gene is TRBJ1-4, the V gene TRBV9, with 8 bases identical to TRBD1. The CDR3 loop spans 16 amino acids. V trimming: 0 bases; J trimming: 2 bases; junction bases outside the gene matches: 3. CDR1 and CDR2 (germline): SGDLS, YYNGEE. The CDR3 nucleotides are TGTGCCAGCAGCGTAGGGACAGGGACCACTAATGAAAAACTGTTTTTT. It yields the protein CASSVGTGTTNEKLFF.

The chain links TRBV6-4 to TRBJ2-5; 15 positions match TRBD2. The germline V gene has CDR1 MRHNA and CDR2 SNTAGT. V gave up 0 bases and J gave up 0 bases; unmatched junction bases: 11. The CDR3 contains 21 residues. The CDR3 spells CASSDSTGTSGRTAYQETQYF. For the CDR3, the DNA is TGTGCCAGCAGTGACTCAACCGGGACTAGCGGGAGGACCGCCTACCAAGAGACCCAGTACTTC.

This clone was observed a single time. The chain joins TRBV2 to TRBJ2-1; 9 positions match TRBD2. CDR3 length: 15 amino acids. V dropped 8 bases and J dropped 5; count of bases not matched to a gene: 10. Germline CDR1 is SNHLY and CDR2 is FYNNEI. CDR3: CASFSNERGDNEQFF. The CDR3 DNA follows: TGTGCCAGCTTTTCGAACGAGCGGGGGGACAATGAGCAGTTCTTC. The whole variable domain, remainder taken from reference TRBV2 and TRBJ2-1, is EPEVTQTPSHQVTQMGQEVILRCVPISNHLYFYWYRQILGQKVEFLVSFYNNEISEKSEIFDDQFSVERPDGSNFTLKIRSTKLEDSAMYFCASFSNERGDNEQFFGPGTRLTVL.

The chain has TRBV5-4 and TRBJ2-5; 13 nucleotides align to TRBD2. The V gene's germline CDR1 is SGHNT and CDR2 YYREEE (reference sequence). Trimming at V came to 3 bases and at J to 14 bases, leaving 7 bases not matched to a gene. This CDR3 is 13 amino acids long. The CDR3 DNA reads as TGTGCCAGCAGCTCGACGGGACTAGCGGGGACTTACTTC. Translated: CASSSTGLAGTYF.

V gene TRBV3-1 (or the pseudogene TRBV3-2) combines with J gene TRBJ1-1; TRBD1 aligns across 7 bases. V was clipped by 5 bases and J by 8 bases; unmatched bases: 5. This CDR3 comprises 12 residues. Germline V gene lookup returns CDR1 LGHDT and CDR2 YNNKEL (reference sequence). CDR3 sequence (DNA): TGTGCCAGCAGCTCCCCGACAGGGGAAGCTTTCTTT. It is translated as CASSSPTGEAFF.

The chain links TRBV6-6 to TRBJ1-2, with 7 bases lining up with TRBD1. From germline, CDR1 is MNHNY and CDR2 SVGAGI (reference sequence). Trimming at V came to 4 bases and at J to 4 bases, leaving 3 bases not matched to a gene. The length of the CDR3 is 13 residues. CDR3 sequence reads: CASSSTGLYGYTF. The DNA of the CDR3 is TGTGCCAGCAGTTCGACAGGGCTCTATGGCTACACCTTC.

This chain uses TRBV3-1 (or the pseudogene TRBV3-2) with TRBJ1-5, with 7 positions matching TRBD1. The V gene end was trimmed by 6 bases and the J gene end by 2 bases; junction bases not matched to a gene: 7. The CDR3 is 15 amino acids. The germline V gene encodes CDR1 LGHDT and CDR2 YNNKEL (reference sequence). The CDR3 spells CASSSTGVGNQPQHF. The CDR3 bases are TGTGCCAGCAGTTCCACAGGGGTTGGCAATCAGCCCCAGCATTTT.

The chain combines TRBV6-5 with TRBJ1-4; TRBD1 agrees at 7 bases. Germline V lookup: CDR1 MNHEY, CDR2 SVGAGI. The trim removed 6 bases at V and 7 bases at J, leaving 11 bases unmatched. The CDR3 is 15 residues long. The CDR3 DNA is TGTGCCAGCAGGGCCTCGGAGGCAGGGGGTGAAAAACTGTTTTTT. Amino acid sequence: CASRASEAGGEKLFF.

In its sample, this clone was seen once. V is TRBV4-1 and J is TRBJ1-2; possibly TRBD1 for D (5 bases). The germline V gene has CDR1 MGHRA and CDR2 YSYEKL. This CDR3 is 13 amino acids long. Between the trimmed V and J ends, which lost 3 bases and 8 bases, there was a span of 13 bases. CDR3 bases: TGCGCCAGCAGCCAGCCCAGGGTAAGAGGCTACACCTTC. Amino acids: CASSQPRVRGYTF.

The gene calls are TRBV27 and TRBJ1-5; D is unclear. Germline V gene sequence: CDR1 MNHEY, CDR2 SMNVEV (reference sequence). The CDR3 spans 14 residues. The ends were cut back, 1 base at V and 6 bases at J, with 10 bases in the middle. DNA of the CDR3: TGTGCCAGCAGTTTATTGGGCCAAGGTCAGCCCCAGCATTTT. It codes for CASSLLGQGQPQHF.

This chain connects TRBV24-1 to TRBJ1-1; D may be TRBD1 (6 bases). The CDR3 totals 15 residues. V was pared by 3 bases and J by 1 base, with 11 bases between. CDR1 is KGHDR and CDR2 is SFDVKD in the germline V gene. The CDR3 sequence: CATSDPKGENTEAFF. The CDR3 nucleotides read TGTGCCACCAGTGATCCCAAGGGGGAGAACACTGAAGCTTTCTTT.

This clone was observed a single time. One end of the junction does not line up with germline, which may come from a read error. The rearrangement uses TRBV5-1 and TRBJ2-3; D might be TRBD1 (5 bases). The CDR3 spans 15 residues. CDR1 and CDR2 (germline): SGHRS, YFSETQ. The CDR3 nucleotides are TGCGCCAGCAGCTCCTACATAGAGCCAACAGGTACGCAGTATTTT. Its translation: CASSSYIEPTGTQYF.

The V and J genes are TRBV3-1 (or the pseudogene TRBV3-2) and TRBJ2-1; 8 nucleotides agree with TRBD2. CDR3 length: 13 amino acids. J gave up 5 bases and V 6 bases, and 3 bases lay outside the gene matches. Germline V CDR1 and CDR2: LGHDT, YNNKEL (reference sequence). The CDR3 here is CASSSGGNNEQFF. CDR3 DNA: TGTGCCAGCAGTTCGGGGGGGAACAATGAGCAGTTCTTC.

In regard to this clone: Other DNA sequences in the same sample also yield this CDR3. The chain recombines TRBV11-2 with TRBJ2-5, with 7 bases aligning to TRBD1. V lost 8 bases, J lost 5 bases, and 5 bases stayed unmatched. Germline V lookup: CDR1 SGHAT, CDR2 FQNNGV. The CDR3 has 12 amino acids. DNA of the CDR3: TGTGCCAGCGGGCAGGGGGAGGAGACCCAGTACTTC. Its translation: CASGQGEETQYF.

The gene calls are TRBV6-6 and TRBJ2-7; tentatively, D is TRBD1 (6 bases). V lost 5 bases, J lost 12 bases, and 17 bases lay in between. This CDR3 contains 12 residues. Germline V lookup: CDR1 MNHNY, CDR2 SVGAGI (reference sequence). CDR3 bases: TGTGCCAGCAGTCGACCTGACAGGTTGCTGTACTTC. It codes for CASSRPDRLLYF.

CDR3 in amino acids: CATLNSGNTIYF. The DNA of the CDR3 is TGTGCCACCCTTAATTCTGGAAACACCATATATTTT. This chain connects TRBV10-3 to TRBJ1-3; D call uncertain. Trimming left V 10 bases short and J 1 base short, with 8 bases between. The CDR3 sequence is 12 residues long. Germline loops: CDR1 ENHRY, CDR2 SYGVKD.